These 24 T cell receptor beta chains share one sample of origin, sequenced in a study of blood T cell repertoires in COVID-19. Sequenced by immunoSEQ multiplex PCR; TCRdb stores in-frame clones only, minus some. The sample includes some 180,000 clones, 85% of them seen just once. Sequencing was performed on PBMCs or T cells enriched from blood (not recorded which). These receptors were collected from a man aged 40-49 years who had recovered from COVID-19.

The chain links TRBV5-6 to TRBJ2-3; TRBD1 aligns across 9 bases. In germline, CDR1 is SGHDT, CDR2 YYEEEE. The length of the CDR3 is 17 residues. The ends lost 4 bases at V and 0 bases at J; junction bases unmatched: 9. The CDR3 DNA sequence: TGTGCCAGCAGCATGGCACCCGGGACAGGGAGCACAGATACGCAGTATTTT. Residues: CASSMAPGTGSTDTQYF.

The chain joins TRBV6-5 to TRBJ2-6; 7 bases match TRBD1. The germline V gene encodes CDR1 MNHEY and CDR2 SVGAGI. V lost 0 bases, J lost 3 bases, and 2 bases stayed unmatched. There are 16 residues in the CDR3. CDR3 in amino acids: CASSYSRGRGANVLTF. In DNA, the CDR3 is TGTGCCAGCAGTTACTCAAGGGGGCGTGGGGCCAACGTCCTGACTTTC.

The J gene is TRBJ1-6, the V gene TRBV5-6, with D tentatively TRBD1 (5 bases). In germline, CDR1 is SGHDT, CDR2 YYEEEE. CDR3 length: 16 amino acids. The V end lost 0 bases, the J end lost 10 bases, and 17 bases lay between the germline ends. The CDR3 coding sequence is TGTGCCAGCAGCTTGGGATTCGGGCAGGGAAGCTCACCCCTCCACTTT. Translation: CASSLGFGQGSSPLHF.

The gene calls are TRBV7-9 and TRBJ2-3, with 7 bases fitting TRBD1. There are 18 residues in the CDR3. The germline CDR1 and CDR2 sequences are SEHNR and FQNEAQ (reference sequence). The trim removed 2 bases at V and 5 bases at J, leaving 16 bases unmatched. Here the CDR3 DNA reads TGTGCCAGCAGCTTAAATCCAAAATTCACAGGGGACGGAGATACGCAGTATTTT. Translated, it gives CASSLNPKFTGDGDTQYF. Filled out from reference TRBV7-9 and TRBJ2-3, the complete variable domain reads DTGVSQNPRHKITKRGQNVTFRCDPISEHNRLYWYRQTLGQGPEFLTYFQNEAQLEKSRLLSDRFSAERPKGSFSTLEIQRTEQGDSAMYLCASSLNPKFTGDGDTQYFGPGTRLTVL.

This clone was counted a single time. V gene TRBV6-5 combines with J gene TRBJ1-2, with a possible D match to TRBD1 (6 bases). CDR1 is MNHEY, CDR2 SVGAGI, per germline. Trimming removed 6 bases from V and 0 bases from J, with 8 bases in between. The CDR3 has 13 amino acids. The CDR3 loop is CASRQGPNYGYTF. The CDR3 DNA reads TGTGCCAGCAGGCAGGGGCCTAACTATGGCTACACCTTC.

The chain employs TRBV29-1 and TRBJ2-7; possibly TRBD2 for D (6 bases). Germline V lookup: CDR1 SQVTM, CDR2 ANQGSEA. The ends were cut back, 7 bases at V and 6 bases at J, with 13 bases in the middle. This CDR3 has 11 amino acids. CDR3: CSAWGEGEQYF. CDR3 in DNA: TGCAGCGCCTGGGGGGAAGGCGAGCAGTACTTC.

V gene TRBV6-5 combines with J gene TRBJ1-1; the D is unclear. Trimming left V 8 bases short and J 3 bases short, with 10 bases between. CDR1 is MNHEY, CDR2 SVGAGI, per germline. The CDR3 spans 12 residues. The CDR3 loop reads CASRLSDTEAFF. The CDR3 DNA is TGTGCCAGCCGCCTTTCGGACACTGAAGCTTTCTTT.

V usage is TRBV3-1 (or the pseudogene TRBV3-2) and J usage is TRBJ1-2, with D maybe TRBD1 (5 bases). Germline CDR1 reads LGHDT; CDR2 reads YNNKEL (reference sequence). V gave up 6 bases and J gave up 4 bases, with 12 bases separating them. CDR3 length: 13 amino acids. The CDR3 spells CASSPDRVYGYTF. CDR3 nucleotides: TGTGCCAGCAGTCCCGACAGAGTCTATGGCTACACCTTC.

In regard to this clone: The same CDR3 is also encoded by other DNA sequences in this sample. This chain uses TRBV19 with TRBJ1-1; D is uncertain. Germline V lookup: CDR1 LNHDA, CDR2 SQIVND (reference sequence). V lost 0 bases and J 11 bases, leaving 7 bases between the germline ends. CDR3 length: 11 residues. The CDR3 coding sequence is TGTGCCAGTAGTATAGATCGTGAGGCTTTCTTT. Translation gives CASSIDREAFF. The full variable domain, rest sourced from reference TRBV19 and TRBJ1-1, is DGGITQSPKYLFRKEGQNVTLSCEQNLNHDAMYWYRQDPGQGLRLIYYSQIVNDFQKGDIAEGYSVSREKKESFPLTVTSAQKNPTAFYLCASSIDREAFFGQGTRLTVV.

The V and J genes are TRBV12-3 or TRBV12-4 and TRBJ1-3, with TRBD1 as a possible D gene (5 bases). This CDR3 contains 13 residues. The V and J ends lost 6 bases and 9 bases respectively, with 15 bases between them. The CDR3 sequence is CASSSNRGTTIYF. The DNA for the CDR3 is TGTGCCAGCAGCTCCAATCGGGGGACCACCATATATTTT.

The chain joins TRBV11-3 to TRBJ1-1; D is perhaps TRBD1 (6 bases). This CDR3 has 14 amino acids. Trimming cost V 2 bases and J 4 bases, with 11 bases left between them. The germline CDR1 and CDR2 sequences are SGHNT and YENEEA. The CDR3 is CASSLPTGGTEAFF. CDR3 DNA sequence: TGTGCCAGCAGCTTACCGACAGGTGGCACTGAAGCTTTCTTT.

CDR3 in DNA: TGTGCCAGCAGCTTTGGGACAGGAGCCTACGAGCAGTACTTC. Translated: CASSFGTGAYEQYF. V is TRBV7-2 and J is TRBJ2-7, with 8 bases matching TRBD1. V shed 3 bases and J 2 bases; nucleotides not matched to a gene: 3. The germline CDR1 and CDR2 sequences are SGHTA and FQGNSA. The CDR3 contains 14 residues. The full variable domain, completed using reference TRBV7-2 and TRBJ2-7, is GAGVSQSPSNKVTEKGKDVELRCDPISGHTALYWYRQSLGQGLEFLIYFQGNSAPDKSGLPSDRFSAERTGGSVSTLTIQRTQQEDSAVYLCASSFGTGAYEQYFGPGTRLTVT.

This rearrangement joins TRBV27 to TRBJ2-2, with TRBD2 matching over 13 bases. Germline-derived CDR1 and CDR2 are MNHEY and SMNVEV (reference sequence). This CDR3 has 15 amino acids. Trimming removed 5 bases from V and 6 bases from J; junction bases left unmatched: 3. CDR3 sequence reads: CASSQLAGGAGELFF. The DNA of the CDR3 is TGTGCCAGCAGTCAACTAGCGGGGGGGGCCGGGGAGCTGTTTTTT.

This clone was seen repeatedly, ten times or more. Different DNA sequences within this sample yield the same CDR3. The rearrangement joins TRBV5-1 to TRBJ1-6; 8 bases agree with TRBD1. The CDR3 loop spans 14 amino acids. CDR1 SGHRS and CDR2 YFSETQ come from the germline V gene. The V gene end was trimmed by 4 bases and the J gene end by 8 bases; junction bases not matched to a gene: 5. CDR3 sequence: CASSPGQDYSPLHF. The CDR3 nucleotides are TGCGCCAGCAGCCCGGGACAGGATTATTCACCCCTCCACTTT.

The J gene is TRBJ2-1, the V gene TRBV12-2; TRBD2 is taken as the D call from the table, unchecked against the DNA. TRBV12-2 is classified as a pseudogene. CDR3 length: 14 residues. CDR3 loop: CASRLATSDPYQFF. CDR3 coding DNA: TGTGCAAGTCGCTTAGCGACTAGCGATCCGTACCAGTTCTTC.

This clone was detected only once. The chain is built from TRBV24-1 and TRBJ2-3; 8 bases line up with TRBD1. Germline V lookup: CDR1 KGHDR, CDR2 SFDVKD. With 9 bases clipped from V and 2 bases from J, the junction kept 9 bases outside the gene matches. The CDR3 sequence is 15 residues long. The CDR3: CATQGTGEPTDTQYF. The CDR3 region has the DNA TGTGCCACCCAAGGGACAGGCGAGCCCACAGATACGCAGTATTTT.

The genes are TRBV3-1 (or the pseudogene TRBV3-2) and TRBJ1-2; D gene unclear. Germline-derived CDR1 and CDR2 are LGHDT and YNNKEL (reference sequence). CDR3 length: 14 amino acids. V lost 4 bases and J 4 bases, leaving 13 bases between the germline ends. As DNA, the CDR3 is TGTGCCAGCAGCCTCGGGGAGGGCGGCTATGGCTACACCTTC. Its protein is CASSLGEGGYGYTF.

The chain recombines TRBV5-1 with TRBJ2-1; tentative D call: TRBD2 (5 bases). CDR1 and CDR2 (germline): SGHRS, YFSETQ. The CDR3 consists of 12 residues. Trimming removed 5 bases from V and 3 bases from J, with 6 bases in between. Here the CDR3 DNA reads TGCGCCAGCAGGGACTTCTACAATGAGCAGTTCTTC. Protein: CASRDFYNEQFF.

The CDR3 region has the DNA TGTGCCTGGAGTCTGGGACAGCATGGCTACACCTTC. Encoded protein: CAWSLGQHGYTF. The chain couples TRBV30 to TRBJ1-2; 7 bases line up with TRBD1. V gave up 2 bases and J gave up 6 bases; unmatched junction bases: 3. The CDR3 has 12 amino acids. CDR1 is GTSNPN, CDR2 SVGIG, per germline (reference sequence).

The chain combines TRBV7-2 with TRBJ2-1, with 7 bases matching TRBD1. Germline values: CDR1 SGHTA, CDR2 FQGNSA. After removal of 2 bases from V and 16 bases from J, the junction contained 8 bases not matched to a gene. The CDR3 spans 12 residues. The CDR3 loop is CASSLIARGYFF. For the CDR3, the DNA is TGTGCCAGCAGCTTAATCGCCAGGGGGTACTTCTTC. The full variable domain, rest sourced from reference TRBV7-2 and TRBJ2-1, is GAGVSQSPSNKVTEKGKDVELRCDPISGHTALYWYRQSLGQGLEFLIYFQGNSAPDKSGLPSDRFSAERTGGSVSTLTIQRTQQEDSAVYLCASSLIARGYFFGPGTRLTVL.

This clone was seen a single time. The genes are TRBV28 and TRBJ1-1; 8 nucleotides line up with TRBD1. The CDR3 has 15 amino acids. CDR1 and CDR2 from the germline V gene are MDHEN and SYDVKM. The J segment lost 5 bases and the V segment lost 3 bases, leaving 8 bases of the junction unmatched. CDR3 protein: CASSFSSRGRTEAFF. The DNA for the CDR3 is TGTGCCAGCAGTTTCTCGAGCAGGGGGCGGACTGAAGCTTTCTTT.

CDR3 loop: CASRAGEASYEQYF. The CDR3 DNA sequence: TGCGCCAGCAGGGCCGGGGAAGCTTCCTACGAGCAGTACTTC. The gene calls are TRBV10-2 and TRBJ2-7; tentative D call: TRBD2 (5 bases). V was cut by 6 bases and J by 1 base, with 13 bases left in between. This CDR3 has 14 amino acids. CDR1 is WSHSY, CDR2 SAAADI, per germline.

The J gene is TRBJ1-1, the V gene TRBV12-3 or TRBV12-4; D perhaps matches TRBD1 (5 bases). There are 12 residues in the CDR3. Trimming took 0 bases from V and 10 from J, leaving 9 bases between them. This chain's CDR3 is CASSLARGGAFF. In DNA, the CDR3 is TGTGCCAGCAGTTTAGCGCGGGGCGGAGCTTTCTTT.

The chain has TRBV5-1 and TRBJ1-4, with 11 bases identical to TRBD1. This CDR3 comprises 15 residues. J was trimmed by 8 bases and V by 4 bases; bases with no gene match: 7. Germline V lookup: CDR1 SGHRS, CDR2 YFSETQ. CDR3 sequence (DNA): TGCGCCAGCAGCGGGTCGGACAGGGGGCAAGAAAAACTGTTTTTT. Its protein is CASSGSDRGQEKLFF.